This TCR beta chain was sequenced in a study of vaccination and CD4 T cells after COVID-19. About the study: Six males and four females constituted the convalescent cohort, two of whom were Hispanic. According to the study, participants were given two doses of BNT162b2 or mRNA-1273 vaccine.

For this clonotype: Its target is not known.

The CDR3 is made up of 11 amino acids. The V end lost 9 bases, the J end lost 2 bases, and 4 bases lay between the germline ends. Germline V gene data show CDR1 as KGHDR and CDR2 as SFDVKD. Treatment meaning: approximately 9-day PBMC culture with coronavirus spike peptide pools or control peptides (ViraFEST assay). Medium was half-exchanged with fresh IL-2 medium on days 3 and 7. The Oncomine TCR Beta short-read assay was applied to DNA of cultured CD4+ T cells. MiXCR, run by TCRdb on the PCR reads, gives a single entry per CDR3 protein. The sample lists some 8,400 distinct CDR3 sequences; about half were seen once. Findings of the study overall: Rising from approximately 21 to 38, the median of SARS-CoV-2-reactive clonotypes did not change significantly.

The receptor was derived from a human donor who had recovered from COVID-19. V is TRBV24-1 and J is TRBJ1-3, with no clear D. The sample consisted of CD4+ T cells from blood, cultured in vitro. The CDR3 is CATEAGNTIYF. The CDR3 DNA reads TGTGCCACCGAGGCTGGAAACACCATATATTTT.